This TCR beta chain was recorded in a study of blood T cells in healthy people across ages. Study outcomes and limitations: TCR beta diversity per million T cells fell roughly linearly with age.

In this sample, this clonotype turned up a few times. Its antigen is unknown. Next came a second PCR, run for about 6 to 12 cycles, which used a sample-barcoded 5' primer along with a J-beta primer mix. Sequencing recovered at least 3 million CDR3-containing paired-end reads from each sample. TCRdb reprocessed the 5' RACE reads via MiXCR and lists one record per CDR3 protein. The repertoire includes about 780,000 distinct CDR3 sequences, roughly 25% of them detected once, and around 3% sits in the top ten. These data were likewise used in another study, on T cells of mothers and their children.

This receptor was identified in a boy younger than 18 in good health. Sequencing used blood.

In nucleotides, the CDR3 is TGTGCCACCAGCAGAGATCAACCGTCGGACTCCCGGGGTGAGCAGTTCTTC. Amino acid sequence: CATSRDQPSDSRGEQFF. The chain joins TRBV15 to TRBJ2-1, with D perhaps TRBD2 (5 bases). Germline V CDR1 and CDR2: LNHNV, YYDKDF (reference sequence). This CDR3 spans 17 amino acids. V dropped 0 bases and J dropped 9 bases, with 21 bases sitting between them.